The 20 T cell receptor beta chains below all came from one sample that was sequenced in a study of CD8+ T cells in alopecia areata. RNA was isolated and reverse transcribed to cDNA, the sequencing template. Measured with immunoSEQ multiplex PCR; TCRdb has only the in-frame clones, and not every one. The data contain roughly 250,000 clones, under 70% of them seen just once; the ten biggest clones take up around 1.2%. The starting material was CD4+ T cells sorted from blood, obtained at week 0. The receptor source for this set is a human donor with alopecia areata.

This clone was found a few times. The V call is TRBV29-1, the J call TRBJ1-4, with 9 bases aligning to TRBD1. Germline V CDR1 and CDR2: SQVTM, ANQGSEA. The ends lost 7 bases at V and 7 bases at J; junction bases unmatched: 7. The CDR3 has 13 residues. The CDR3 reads CSAYRGRGEKLFF. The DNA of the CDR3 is TGCAGCGCCTACAGGGGGCGGGGTGAAAAACTGTTTTTT.

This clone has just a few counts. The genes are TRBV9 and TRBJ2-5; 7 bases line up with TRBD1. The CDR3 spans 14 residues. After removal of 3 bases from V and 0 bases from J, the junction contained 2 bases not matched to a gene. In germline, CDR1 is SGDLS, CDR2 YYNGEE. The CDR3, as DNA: TGTGCCAGCAGCGCACAGGGGAACCAAGAGACCCAGTACTTC. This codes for CASSAQGNQETQYF.

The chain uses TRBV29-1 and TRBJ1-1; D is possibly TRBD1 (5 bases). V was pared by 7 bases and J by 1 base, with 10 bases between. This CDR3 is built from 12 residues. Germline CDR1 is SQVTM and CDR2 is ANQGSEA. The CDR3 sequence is CSAGGSNTEAFF. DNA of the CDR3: TGCAGCGCGGGGGGATCGAACACTGAAGCTTTCTTT.

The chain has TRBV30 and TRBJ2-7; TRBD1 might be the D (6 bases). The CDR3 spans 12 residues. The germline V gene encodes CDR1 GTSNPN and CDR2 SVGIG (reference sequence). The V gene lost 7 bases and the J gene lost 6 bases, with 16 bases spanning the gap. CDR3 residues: CAFLRDKLEQYF. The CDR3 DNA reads TGTGCCTTCCTCCGGGACAAGCTCGAGCAGTACTTC.

The CDR3 loop reads CASSYSSANTEAFF. Written as DNA, the CDR3 is TGTGCCAGCAGTTACTCCTCAGCGAACACTGAAGCTTTCTTT. The chain carries TRBV6-5 and TRBJ1-1; D is ambiguous. Trimming cost V 0 bases and J 1 base, with 6 bases left between them. CDR1 and CDR2 (germline): MNHEY, SVGAGI. This CDR3 spans 14 amino acids.

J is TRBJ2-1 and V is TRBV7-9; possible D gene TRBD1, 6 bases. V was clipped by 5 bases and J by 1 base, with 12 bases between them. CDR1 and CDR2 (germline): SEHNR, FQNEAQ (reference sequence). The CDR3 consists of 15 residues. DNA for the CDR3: TGTGCCAGCAGCGCCCCAGGGACATCCTACAATGAGCAGTTCTTC. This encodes CASSAPGTSYNEQFF.

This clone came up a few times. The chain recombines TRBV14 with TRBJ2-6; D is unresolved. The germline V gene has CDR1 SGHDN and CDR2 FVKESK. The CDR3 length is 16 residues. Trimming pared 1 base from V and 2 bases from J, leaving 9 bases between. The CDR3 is CASSQALATGANVLTF. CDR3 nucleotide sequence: TGTGCCAGCAGCCAAGCATTGGCGACTGGGGCCAACGTCCTGACTTTC.

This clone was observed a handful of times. CDR3 loop: CAWGRGRHEQYF. The CDR3 DNA follows: TGTGCCTGGGGCAGGGGGCGACACGAGCAGTACTTC. This chain joins TRBV30 and TRBJ2-7; 8 nucleotides align to TRBD1. J lost 5 bases, V lost 5 bases, and 5 bases had no gene match. This CDR3 has 12 residues. Per the germline V gene, CDR1 is GTSNPN and CDR2 is SVGIG (reference sequence).

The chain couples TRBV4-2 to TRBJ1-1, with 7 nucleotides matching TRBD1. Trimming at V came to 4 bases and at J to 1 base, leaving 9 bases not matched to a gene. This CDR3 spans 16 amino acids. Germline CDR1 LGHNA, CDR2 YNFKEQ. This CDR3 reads CASSPRDSFGNTEAFF. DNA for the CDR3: TGTGCCAGCAGCCCCCGGGACAGCTTTGGGAACACTGAAGCTTTCTTT.

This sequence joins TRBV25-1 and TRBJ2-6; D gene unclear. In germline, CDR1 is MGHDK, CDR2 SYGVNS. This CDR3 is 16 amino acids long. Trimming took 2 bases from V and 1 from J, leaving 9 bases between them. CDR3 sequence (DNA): TGTGCCAGCAGTGAACTCGGTGGGTCTGGGGCCAACGTCCTGACTTTC. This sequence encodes CASSELGGSGANVLTF.

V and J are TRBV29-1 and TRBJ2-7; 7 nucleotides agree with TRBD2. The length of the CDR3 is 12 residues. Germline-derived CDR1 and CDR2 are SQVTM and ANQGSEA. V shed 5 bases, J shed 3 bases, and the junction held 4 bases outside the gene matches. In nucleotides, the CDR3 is TGCAGCGTTCGACGGGGGGACTACGAGCAGTACTTC. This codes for CSVRRGDYEQYF.

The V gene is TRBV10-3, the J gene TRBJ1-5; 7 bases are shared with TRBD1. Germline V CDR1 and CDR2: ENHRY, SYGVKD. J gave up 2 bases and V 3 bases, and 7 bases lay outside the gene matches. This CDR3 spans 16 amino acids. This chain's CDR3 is CAISDRDSAGNQPQHF. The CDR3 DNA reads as TGTGCCATCAGTGACCGGGACAGCGCAGGCAATCAGCCCCAGCATTTT.

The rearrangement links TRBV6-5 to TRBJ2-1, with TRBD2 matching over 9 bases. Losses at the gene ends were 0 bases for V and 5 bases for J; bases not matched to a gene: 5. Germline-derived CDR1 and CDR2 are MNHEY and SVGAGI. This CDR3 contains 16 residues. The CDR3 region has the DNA TGTGCCAGCAGTTACTCTGAGCGGGGGGCTAACAATGAGCAGTTCTTC. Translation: CASSYSERGANNEQFF.

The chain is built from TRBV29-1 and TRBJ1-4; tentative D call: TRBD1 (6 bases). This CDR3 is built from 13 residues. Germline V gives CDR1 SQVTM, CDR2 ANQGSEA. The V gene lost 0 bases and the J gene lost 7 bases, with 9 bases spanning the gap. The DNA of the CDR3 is TGCAGCGTTGAAGATCAAGGGGGTGAAAAACTGTTTTTT. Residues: CSVEDQGGEKLFF.

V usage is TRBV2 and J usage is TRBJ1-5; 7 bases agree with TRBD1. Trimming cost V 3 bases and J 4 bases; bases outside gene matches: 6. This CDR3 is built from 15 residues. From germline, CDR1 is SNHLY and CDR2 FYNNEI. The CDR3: CASSDTGTENQPQHF. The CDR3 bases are TGTGCCAGCAGTGATACCGGGACAGAGAATCAGCCCCAGCATTTT.

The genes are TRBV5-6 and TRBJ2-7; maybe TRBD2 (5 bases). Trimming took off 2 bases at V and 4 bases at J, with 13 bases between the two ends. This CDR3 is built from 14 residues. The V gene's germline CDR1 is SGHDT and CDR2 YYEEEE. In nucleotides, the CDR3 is TGTGCCAGCAGCTTTGGACCGGGGAAATACGAGCAGTACTTC. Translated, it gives CASSFGPGKYEQYF.

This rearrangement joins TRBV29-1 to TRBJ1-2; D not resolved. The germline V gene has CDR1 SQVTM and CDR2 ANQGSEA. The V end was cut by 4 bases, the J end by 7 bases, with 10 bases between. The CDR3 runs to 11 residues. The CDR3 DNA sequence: TGCAGCGTTGGGACGGCACGTGGCTACACCTTC. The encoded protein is CSVGTARGYTF.

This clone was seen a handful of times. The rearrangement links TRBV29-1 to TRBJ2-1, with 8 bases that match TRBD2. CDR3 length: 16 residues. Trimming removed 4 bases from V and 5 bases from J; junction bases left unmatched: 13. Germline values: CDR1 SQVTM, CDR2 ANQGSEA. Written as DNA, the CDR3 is TGCAGCGTTGGAGGGGCGGGGGGACCTACGAACAATGAGCAGTTCTTC. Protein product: CSVGGAGGPTNNEQFF.

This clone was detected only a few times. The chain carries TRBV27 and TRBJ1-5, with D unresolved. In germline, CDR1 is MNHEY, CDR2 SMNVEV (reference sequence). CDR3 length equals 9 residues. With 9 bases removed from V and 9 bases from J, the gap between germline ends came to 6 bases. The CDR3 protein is CARVGPQHF. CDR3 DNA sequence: TGTGCCAGGGTTGGGCCCCAGCATTTT.

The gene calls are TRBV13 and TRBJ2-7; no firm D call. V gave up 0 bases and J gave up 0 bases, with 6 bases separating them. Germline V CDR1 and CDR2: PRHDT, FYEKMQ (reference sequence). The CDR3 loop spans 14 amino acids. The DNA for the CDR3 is TGTGCCAGCAGCTTAGGCCTCAGCTCCTACGAGCAGTACTTC. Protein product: CASSLGLSSYEQYF.